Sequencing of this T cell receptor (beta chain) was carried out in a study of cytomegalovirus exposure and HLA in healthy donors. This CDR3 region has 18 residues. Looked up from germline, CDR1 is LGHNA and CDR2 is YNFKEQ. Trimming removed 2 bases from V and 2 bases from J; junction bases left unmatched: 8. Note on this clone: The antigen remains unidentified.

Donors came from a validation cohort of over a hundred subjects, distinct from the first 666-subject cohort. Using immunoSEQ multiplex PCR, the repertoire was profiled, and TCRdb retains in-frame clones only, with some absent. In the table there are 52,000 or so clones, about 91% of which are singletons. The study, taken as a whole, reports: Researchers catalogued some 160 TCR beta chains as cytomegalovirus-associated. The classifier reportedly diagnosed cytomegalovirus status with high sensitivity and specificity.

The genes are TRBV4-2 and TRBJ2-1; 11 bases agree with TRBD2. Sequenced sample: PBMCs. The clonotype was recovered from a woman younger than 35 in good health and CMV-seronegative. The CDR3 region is CASSQPRTSGRTYNEQFF. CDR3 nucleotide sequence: TGTGCCAGCAGCCAACCCCGGACTAGCGGGCGGACCTACAATGAGCAGTTCTTC.